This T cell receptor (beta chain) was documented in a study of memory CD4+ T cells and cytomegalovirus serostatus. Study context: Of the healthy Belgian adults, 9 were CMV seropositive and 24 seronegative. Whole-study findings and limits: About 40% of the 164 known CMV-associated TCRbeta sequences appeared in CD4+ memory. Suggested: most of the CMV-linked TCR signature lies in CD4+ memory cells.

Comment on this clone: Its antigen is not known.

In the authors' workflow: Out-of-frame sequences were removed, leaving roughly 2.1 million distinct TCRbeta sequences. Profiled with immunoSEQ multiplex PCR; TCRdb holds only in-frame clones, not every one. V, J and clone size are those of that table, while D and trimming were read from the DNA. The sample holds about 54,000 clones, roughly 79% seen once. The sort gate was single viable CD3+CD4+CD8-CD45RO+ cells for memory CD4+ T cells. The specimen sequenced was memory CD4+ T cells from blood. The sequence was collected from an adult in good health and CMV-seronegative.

The DNA of the CDR3 is TGTGCCTTCCTCGGGACTACAGATACGCAGTATTTT. Translation gives CAFLGTTDTQYF. The J gene is TRBJ2-3, the V gene TRBV30, with TRBD2 as a possible D gene (6 bases). Deletions cut 7 bases from V and 3 bases from J, with 11 bases between. The CDR3 sequence is 12 residues long. Germline V CDR1 and CDR2: GTSNPN, SVGIG (reference sequence).